The entry that follows covers one TCR beta chain sequence. This entry comes from a study of T cells in Graves' hyperthyroidism and ophthalmopathy. Regions amplified from RNA transcripts were the TCR beta CDR3 regions. An initial round of RT-PCR targeting the TCR CDR3 relied on the HTBI primer set. From the multiplex PCR reads, TCRdb called clonotypes with MiXCR, one entry per CDR3 protein. Of hundreds of thousands of distinct CDR3 sequences in the sample, around 13% are singletons; the top ten hold approximately 5.7%. The CDR3 sequence is 13 residues long. V lost 0 bases and J 7 bases, leaving 9 bases between the germline ends. CDR1 and CDR2 (germline): MNHNS, SASEGT.

The sequenced sample was blood. This TCR derives from a woman aged 30 to 39 with Graves' hyperthyroidism that later progressed to Graves' ophthalmopathy. V gene TRBV6-1 combines with J gene TRBJ2-5; perhaps TRBD2 as D (5 bases). CDR3 region: CASSEARDGTQYF. In nucleotides, the CDR3 is TGTGCCAGCAGTGAAGCCCGGGATGGGACCCAGTACTTC.